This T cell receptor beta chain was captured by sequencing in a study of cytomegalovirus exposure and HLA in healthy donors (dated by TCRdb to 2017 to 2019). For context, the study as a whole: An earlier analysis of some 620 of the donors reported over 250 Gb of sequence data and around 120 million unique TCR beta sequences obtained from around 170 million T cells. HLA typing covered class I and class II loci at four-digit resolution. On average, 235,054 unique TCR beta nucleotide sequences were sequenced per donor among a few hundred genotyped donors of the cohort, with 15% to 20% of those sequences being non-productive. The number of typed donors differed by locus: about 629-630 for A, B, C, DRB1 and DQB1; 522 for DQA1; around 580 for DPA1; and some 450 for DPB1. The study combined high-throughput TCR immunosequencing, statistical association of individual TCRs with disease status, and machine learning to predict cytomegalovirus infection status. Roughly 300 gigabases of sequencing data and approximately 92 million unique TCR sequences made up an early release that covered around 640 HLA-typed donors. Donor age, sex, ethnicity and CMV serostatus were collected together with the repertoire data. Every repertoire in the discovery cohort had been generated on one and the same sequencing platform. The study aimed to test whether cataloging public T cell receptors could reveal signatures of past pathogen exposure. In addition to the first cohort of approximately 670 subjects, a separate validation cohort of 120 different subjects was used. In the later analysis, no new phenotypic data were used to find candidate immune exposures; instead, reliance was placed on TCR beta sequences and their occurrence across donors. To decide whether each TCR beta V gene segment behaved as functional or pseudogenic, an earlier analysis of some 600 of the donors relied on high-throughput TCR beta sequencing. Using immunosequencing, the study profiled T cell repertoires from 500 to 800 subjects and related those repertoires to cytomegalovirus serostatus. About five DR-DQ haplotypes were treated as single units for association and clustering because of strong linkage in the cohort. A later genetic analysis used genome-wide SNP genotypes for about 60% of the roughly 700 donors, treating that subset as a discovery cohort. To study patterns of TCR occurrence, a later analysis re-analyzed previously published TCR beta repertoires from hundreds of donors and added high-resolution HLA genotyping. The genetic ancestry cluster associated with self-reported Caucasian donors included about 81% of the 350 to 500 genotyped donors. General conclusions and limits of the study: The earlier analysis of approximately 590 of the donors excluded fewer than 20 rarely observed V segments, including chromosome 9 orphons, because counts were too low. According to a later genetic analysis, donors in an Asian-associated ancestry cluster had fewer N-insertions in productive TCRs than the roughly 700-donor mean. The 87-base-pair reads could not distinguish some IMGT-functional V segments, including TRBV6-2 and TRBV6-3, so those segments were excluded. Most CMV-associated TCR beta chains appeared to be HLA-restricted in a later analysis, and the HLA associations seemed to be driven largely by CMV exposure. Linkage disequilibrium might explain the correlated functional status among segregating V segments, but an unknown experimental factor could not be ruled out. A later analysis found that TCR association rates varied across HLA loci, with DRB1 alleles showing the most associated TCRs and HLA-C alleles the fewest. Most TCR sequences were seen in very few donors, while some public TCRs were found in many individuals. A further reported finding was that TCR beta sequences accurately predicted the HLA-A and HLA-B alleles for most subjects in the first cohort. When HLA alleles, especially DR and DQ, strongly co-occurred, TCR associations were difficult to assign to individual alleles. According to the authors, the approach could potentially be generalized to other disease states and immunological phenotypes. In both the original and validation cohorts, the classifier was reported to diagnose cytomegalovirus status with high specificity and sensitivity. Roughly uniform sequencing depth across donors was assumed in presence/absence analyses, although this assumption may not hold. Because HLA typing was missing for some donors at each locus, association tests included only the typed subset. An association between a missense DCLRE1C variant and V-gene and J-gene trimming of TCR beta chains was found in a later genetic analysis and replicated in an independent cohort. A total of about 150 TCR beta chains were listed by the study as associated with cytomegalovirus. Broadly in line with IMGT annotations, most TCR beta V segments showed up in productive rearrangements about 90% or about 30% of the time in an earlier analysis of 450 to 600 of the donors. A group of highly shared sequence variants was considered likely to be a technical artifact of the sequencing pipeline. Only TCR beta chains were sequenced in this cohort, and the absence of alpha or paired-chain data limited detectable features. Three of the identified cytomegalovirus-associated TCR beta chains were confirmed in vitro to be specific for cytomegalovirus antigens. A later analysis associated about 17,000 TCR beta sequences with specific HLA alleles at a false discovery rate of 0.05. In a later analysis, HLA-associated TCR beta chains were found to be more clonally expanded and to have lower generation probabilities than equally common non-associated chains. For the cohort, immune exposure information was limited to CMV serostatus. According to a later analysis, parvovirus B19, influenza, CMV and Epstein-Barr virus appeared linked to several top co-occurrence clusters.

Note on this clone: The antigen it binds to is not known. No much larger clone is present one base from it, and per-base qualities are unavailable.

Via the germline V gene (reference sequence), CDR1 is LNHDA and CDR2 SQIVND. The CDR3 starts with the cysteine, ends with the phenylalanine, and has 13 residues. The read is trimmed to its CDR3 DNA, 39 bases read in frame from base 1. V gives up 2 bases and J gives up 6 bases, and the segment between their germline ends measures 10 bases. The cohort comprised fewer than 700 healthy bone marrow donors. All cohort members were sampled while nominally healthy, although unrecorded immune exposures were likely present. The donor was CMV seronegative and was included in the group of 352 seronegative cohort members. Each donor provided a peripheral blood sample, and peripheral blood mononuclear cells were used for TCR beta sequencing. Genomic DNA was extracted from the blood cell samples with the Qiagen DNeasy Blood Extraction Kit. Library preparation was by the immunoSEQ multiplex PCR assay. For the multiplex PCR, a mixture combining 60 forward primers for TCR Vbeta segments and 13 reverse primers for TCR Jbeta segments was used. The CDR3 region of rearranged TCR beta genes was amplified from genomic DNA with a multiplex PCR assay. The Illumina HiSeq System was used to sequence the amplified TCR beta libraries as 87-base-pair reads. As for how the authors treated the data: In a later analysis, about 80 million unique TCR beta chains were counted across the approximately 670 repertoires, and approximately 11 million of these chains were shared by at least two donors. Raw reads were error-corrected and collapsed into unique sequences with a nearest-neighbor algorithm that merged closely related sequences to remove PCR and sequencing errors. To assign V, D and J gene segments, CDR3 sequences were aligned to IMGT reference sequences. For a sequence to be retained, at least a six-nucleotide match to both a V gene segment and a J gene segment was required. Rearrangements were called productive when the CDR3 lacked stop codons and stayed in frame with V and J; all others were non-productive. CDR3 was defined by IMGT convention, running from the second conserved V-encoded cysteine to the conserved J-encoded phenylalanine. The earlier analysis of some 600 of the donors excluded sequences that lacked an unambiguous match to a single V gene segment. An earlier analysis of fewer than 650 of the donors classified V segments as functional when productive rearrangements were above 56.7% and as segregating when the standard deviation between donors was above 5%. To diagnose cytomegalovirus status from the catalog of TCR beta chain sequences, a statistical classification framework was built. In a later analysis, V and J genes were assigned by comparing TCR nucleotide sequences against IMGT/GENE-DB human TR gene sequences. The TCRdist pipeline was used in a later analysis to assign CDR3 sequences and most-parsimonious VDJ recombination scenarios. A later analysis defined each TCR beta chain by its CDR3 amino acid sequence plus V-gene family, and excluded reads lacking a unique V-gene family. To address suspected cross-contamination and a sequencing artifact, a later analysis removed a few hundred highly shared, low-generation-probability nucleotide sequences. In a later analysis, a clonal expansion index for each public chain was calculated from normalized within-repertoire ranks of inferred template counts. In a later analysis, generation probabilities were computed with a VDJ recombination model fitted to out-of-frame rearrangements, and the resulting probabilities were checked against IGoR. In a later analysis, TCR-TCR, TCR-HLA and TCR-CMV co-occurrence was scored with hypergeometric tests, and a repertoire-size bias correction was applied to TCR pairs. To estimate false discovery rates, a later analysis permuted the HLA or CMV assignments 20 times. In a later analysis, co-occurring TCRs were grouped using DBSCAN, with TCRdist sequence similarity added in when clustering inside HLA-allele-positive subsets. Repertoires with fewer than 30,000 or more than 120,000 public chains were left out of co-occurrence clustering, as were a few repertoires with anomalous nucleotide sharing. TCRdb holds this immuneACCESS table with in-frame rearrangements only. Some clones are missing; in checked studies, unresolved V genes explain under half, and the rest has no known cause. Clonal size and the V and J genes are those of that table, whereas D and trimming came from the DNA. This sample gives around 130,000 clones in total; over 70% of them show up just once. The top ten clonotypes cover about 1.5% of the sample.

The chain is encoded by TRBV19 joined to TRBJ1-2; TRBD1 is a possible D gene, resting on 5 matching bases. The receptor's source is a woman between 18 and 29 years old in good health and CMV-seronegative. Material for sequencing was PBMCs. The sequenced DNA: TGTGCCAGTAGTATATCAGGGCACGATGGCTACACCTTC. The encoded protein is CASSISGHDGYTF.